This T cell receptor beta chain originates from a study of cytomegalovirus exposure and HLA in healthy donors. The wider study: Approximately 85 million unique TCRs from HLA-typed donors were held in an early data release.

Donors were nominally healthy when sampled, though unrecorded immune exposures were likely. The PCR contained 60 Vbeta and 13 Jbeta primers. Generated by immunoSEQ multiplex PCR, the TCRdb table keeps only in-frame clones and is missing some. The sample records about 120,000 clones, over 60% being singletons. A note on this clone: Its specificity is unknown.

Losses at the gene ends were 4 bases for V and 5 bases for J; bases not matched to a gene: 11. The CDR3 is 16 amino acids. Per the germline V gene, CDR1 is KGHSH and CDR2 is LQKENI. The study, taken as a whole, reports: Most TCR sequences showed up rarely, but some public TCRs showed up in many donors. In vitro testing confirmed a few CMV-associated chains as specific for CMV antigens.

This clonotype originated in a man under 40 in good health and CMV-seronegative. The J gene is TRBJ2-1, the V gene TRBV18; TRBD2 agrees at 7 bases. The source material was PBMCs. CDR3 sequence: CASSLMSGVHNNEQFF. The CDR3 DNA reads TGTGCCAGCTCACTAATGAGCGGGGTACACAACAATGAGCAGTTCTTC.